This TCR beta chain stems from a study of cytomegalovirus exposure and HLA in healthy donors. A single count supports this clone. Its antigen is not known. Study-wide results and caveats: In an earlier analysis, in under 700 donors, most V segments appeared productive either ~87% or ~30% of the time. Some TCR beta chains (approximately 180 of them) were listed as cytomegalovirus-associated. A later analysis linked a missense variant in DCLRE1C to the trimming of TCR beta V and J genes.

PCR amplification relied on 60 Vbeta primers (plus 13 Jbeta primers). TCRdb's copy holds only in-frame clones and misses some; the assay was immunoSEQ multiplex PCR. The sample consists of roughly 130,000 clones, around four fifths of them appearing once. This CDR3 region has 13 residues. V was pared by 3 bases and J by 5 bases, with 10 bases between. Per the germline V gene, CDR1 is KGHSH and CDR2 is LQKENI. The donors (healthy individuals) were bone marrow donors. The clonotype comes from a woman in her forties in good health and CMV-seropositive. The genes are TRBV18 and TRBJ2-5, with D perhaps matching TRBD1 (6 bases). The specimen sequenced was PBMCs. DNA for the CDR3: TGTGCCAGCTCACCCACAGGGTTGGAGACCCAGTACTTC. This sequence encodes CASSPTGLETQYF. Full variable domain (outside the CDR3, taken from reference TRBV18 and TRBJ2-5): NAGVMQNPRHLVRRRGQEARLRCSPMKGHSHVYWYRQLPEEGLKFMVYLQKENIIDESGMPKERFSAEFPKEGPSILRIQQVVRGDSAAYFCASSPTGLETQYFGPGTRLLVL.